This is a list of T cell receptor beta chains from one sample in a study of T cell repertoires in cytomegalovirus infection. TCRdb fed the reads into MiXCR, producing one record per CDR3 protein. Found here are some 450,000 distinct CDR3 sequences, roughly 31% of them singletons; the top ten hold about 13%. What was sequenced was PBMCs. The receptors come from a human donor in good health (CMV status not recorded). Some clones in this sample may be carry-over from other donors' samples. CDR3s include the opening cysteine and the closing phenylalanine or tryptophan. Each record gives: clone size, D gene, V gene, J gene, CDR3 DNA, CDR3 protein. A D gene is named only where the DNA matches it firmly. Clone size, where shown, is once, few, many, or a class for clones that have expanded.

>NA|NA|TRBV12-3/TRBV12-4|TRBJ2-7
TGTGCCAGCAGTATCGCGCCTTCGGTCTACGAGCAGTACTTC
CASSIAPSVYEQYF
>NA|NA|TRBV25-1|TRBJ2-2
TGTGCCAGCAGTGAATTCGGGGAACGAGGGGAGCTGTTTTTT
CASSEFGERGELFF
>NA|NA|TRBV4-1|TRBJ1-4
TGCGCCAGCAGCCAAGTAAAATTTTACCGGGACCACAGTAATGAAAAACTGTGTTTT
CASSQVKFYRDHSNEKLCF
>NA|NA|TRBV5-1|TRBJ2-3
TGCGCCAGCAGCTTGGCCGGGACCGCGGAAGATACGCAGTATTTT
CASSLAGTAEDTQYF
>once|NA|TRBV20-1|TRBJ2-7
TGCAGTGCTAGTAGCCGCGGGGGCCCCTACGAGCAGTACTTC
CSASSRGGPYEQYF
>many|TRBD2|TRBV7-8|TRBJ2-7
TGTGCCAGCAGCTTAGGACGAGCGGGGGGATCCTACGAGCAGTACTTC
CASSLGRAGGSYEQYF
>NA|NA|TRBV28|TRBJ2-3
TGTGCCAGCAGCACACTCACAGATACGCAGTATTTT
CASSTLTDTQYF
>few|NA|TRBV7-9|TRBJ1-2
TGTGCCAGCAGCTTACTGGGGCCCAACTATGGCTACACCTTC
CASSLLGPNYGYTF
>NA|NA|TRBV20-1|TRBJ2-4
TGCAGTGCTAGGTCACAGGGCATAGCCAAAAACATTCAGTACTTC
CSARSQGIAKNIQYF
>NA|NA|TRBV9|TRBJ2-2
TGTGCCTCCCGACAGGGAGGCGACACCGGGGAGCTGTTTTTT
CASRQGGDTGELFF
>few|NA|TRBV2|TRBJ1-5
TGTGCCAGCAGTGGGGACCTAATCAGGCCCCAGCATTTT
CASSGDLIRPQHF
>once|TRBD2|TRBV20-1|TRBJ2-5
TGCAGTGCTAGAGCGGCGAGCGGGGGCCAAGAGACCCAGTACTTC
CSARAASGGQETQYF
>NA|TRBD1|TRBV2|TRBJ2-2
TGTGCCAGCAGTGTTGGACAGGGGTACGGGGAGCTGTTTTTT
CASSVGQGYGELFF
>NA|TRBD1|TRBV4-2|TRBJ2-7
TGTGCCAGCAGCCATGGGACAGCCTCCTACGAGCAGTACTTC
CASSHGTASYEQYF
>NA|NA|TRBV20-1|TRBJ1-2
TGCAGTGCTAGAGGGGGAATCTCTAACTATGGCTACACCTTC
CSARGGISNYGYTF
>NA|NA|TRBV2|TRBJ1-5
TGTGCCAGCAGTGAACAACCGAGAAATCAGCCCCAGCATTTT
CASSEQPRNQPQHF
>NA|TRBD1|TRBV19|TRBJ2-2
TGTGCCAGTAGTTTTGCAGGGGGCCGGACCGGGGAGCTGTTTTTT
CASSFAGGRTGELFF
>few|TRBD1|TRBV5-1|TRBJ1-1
TGCGCCAGCAGCCCGAATCGACAGGGAGACAACACTGAAGCTTTCTTT
CASSPNRQGDNTEAFF
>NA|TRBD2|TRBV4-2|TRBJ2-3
TGTGCCAGCAGCCAAGAGCGGGGGGGAGTTCCAGATACGCAGTATTTT
CASSQERGGVPDTQYF
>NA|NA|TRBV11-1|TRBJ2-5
TGTGCCAGCAGCTTAGGCGCCTCGGGAGACAGGGTGAATTCGGAGACCCAGTACTTC
CASSLGASGDRVNSETQYF
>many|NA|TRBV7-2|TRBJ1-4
TGTGCCAGCAGCCACCAACAGCTTAATAATGAAAAACTGTTTTTT
CASSHQQLNNEKLFF
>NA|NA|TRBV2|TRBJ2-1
TGTGCCAGCAAAAGGGGGATGGGCGATGAGCAGTTCTTC
CASKRGMGDEQFF
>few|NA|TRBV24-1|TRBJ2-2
TGTGCCACCAGTGATCTGACCGGGGAGCTGTTTTTT
CATSDLTGELFF
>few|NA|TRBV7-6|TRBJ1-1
TGTGCCAGCAGCTTACAAGCAAACGCTGAAGCTTTCTTT
CASSLQANAEAFF
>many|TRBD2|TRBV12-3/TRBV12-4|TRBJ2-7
TGTGCCAGCAGTTTGGGGGTTAGCGGGGACGAGCAGTACTTC
CASSLGVSGDEQYF
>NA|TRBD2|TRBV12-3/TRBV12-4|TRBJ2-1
TGTGCCAGCAGTTTTAGCGGGGGGGCTGGCGATGAGCAGTTCTTC
CASSFSGGAGDEQFF
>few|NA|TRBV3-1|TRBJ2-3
TGTGCCAGCAGCCTCCACGAGAAAAATACGCAGTATTTT
CASSLHEKNTQYF
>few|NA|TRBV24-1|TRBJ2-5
TGTGCCACCAGTGATACAACGGGGGATCTGGGGGAGACCCAGTACTTC
CATSDTTGDLGETQYF
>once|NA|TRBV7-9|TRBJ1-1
TGTGCCAGCAGCGAACCGGGAGGCCGCACTGAAGCTTTCTTT
CASSEPGGRTEAFF
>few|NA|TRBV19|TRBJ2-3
TGTGCCAGCCGCCAACAGAGGGCTAGCACAGATACGCAGTATTTT
CASRQQRASTDTQYF
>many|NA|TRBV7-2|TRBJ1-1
TGTGCCAGCAGCTTAGCGGGGTACATGAACACTGAAGCTTTCTTT
CASSLAGYMNTEAFF
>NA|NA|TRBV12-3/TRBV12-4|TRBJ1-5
TGTGCCAGCAGTTGGTCGGGGAGCGATCAGCCCCAGCATTTT
CASSWSGSDQPQHF
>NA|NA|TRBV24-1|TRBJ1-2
TGTGCCACCGCGGGAGATAACTATGGCTACACCTTC
CATAGDNYGYTF
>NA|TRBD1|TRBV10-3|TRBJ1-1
TGTGCCATCAGTTTGGGGGACAGGAACACTGAAGCTTTCTTT
CAISLGDRNTEAFF
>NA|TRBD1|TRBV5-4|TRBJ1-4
TGTGCCAGCAGCTTACGAGGGACAGGGAACGAAAAACTGTTTTTT
CASSLRGTGNEKLFF
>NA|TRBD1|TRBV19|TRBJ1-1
TGTGCCAGTAGCCAGGGGACAGCCCTTCAAGCTTTCTTT
CASSQGTALQAFF
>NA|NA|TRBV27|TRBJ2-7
TGTGCCAGCGGTACAAAATCTCGCGAGCAGTACTTC
CASGTKSREQYF
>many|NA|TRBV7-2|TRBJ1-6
TGTGCCAGCAGCTTACTGTCAGGCAGCAAGGTCCACTTT
CASSLLSGSKVHF
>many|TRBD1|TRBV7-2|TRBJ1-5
TGTGCCAGCAGCTCGGACAGGGGGTATGTCGGCAATCAGCCCCAGCATTTT
CASSSDRGYVGNQPQHF
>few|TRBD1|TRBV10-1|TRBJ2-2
TGCGCCAGCAGTGAATCCGACAGGGGGTACACCGGGGAGCTGTTTTTT
CASSESDRGYTGELFF
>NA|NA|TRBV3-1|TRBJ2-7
TGTGCCAGCAGCCAAGACTCCCAGGGCTACGAGCAGTACTTC
CASSQDSQGYEQYF
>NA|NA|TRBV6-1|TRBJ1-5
TGTGCCAGCGCAGGGCGGTCAGTAAGCAATCAGCCCCAGCATTTT
CASAGRSVSNQPQHF
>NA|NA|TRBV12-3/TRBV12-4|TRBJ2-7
TGTGCCAGCAGTTTAGTGCCACCCCCCTACGAGCAGTACTTC
CASSLVPPPYEQYF
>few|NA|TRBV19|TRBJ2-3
TGTGCCAGTAGTATAGTTGGCACAGATACGCAGTATTTT
CASSIVGTDTQYF
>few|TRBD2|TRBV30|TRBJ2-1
TGTGCCTGGAGTCCCCTGCGGGGGGTATACAATGAGCAGTTCTTC
CAWSPLRGVYNEQFF
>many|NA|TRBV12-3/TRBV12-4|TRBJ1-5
TGTGCCGGAGGGGATACTCACCAGCCCCAGCATTTT
CAGGDTHQPQHF
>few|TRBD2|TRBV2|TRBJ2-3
TGTGCCAGCAGCTCGCGGACTAGCGTGAGCACAGATACGCAGTATTTT
CASSSRTSVSTDTQYF
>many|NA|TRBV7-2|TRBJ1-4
TGTGCCAGCAGTACGGGGCAGATAAATGAAAAACTGTTTTTT
CASSTGQINEKLFF
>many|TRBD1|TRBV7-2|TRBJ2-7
TGTGCCAGCAGCTTAGCCCGGGACAGGGACTACGAGCAGTACTTC
CASSLARDRDYEQYF
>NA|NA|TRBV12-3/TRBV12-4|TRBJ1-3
TGTGCCGGTAGCGGGACACTCTCTGGAAACACCATATATTTT
CAGSGTLSGNTIYF
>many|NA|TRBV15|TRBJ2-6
TGTGCCACCAGCGCACACAGGGACTCTGGGGCCAACGTCCTGACTTTC
CATSAHRDSGANVLTF
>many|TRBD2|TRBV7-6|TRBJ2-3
TGTGCCAGCAGGCGGACTAGCGGGATGAGCACAGATACGCAGTATTTT
CASRRTSGMSTDTQYF
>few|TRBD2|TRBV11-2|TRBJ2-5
TGTGCCAGCAGCGTACTAGCGGGGGACCAAGAGACCCAGTACTTC
CASSVLAGDQETQYF
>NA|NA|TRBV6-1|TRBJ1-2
TGTGCCAGCATCTTAGGCTCGGAAATCTATGGCTACACCTTC
CASILGSEIYGYTF
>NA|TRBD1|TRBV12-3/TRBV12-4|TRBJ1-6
TGTGCCAGCAGTTCCCAGCGACAGGGTGTTTATTCACCCCTCCACTTT
CASSSQRQGVYSPLHF
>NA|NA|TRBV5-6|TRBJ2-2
TGTGCCAGCAGCTTGGAACTAATGACCGGGGAGCTGTTTTTT
CASSLELMTGELFF